The sequence of this T cell receptor beta chain was determined in a study of regulatory T cells in long-lasting Graves disease. This clonotype was observed many times. Noted time point: newly diagnosed GD, antithyroid drugs for less than 3 months. Isolated PBMC RNA provided the starting material for the TCR library. Combining iRepertoire HTBI primers with Arm-PCR of CDR3 regions, the authors built TCR beta libraries. From the multiplex PCR reads, TCRdb called clonotypes with MiXCR, one entry per CDR3 protein. The data contain 350,000 to 500,000 distinct CDR3 sequences, about 15% of them singletons. Germline V gene data show CDR1 as GTSNPN and CDR2 as SVGIG (reference sequence). V was clipped by 1 base and J by 7 bases, with 10 bases between them. The CDR3 extends over 12 amino acids. Another study also made use of these data, one on T cells in Graves' hyperthyroidism and ophthalmopathy.

V is TRBV30 and J is TRBJ1-2, with no clear D. Sample: peripheral blood mononuclear cells (PBMCs), taken at new diagnosis, from a patient treated with antithyroid drugs. The source of this sequence is a woman aged 30 to 39 with Graves disease. The CDR3 DNA sequence: TGTGCCTGGAGTGGGACCGCTTTTGGCTACACCTTC. This codes for CAWSGTAFGYTF.